This TCR beta chain was sequenced for a study of blood T cell repertoires in COVID-19 (dated by TCRdb to 2019 to 2021). Broadly, across the study: Collaborator samples came from the United States, Italy and Spain and covered acute and convalescent phases of COVID-19. The material from the prospective study consisted of cDNA or gDNA derived from T cells, B-cell-depleted T cells, or PBMCs. Where available, HLA class I and class II types were taken from metadata supplied by the sample provider and were not determined by assay-based typing. The samples were drawn from the first 160 participants of the ongoing ImmuneRACE study and from over 950 subjects provided by 6 global collaborators. The sample metadata nearly always contained a de-identified subject ID, COVID-19 status, age in years and sex. The dataset comprised deeply sampled blood TCRbeta repertoires from subjects exposed to, actively infected with, or recovered from COVID-19. The repertoires were released in a freely available public database intended as a resource for research on the immune response to SARS-CoV-2.

TCRbeta CDR3 regions were amplified from genomic DNA by means of the immunoSEQ Assay, a bias-controlled multiplex PCR. The paper's data handling went like this. The number of nucleated cells in each sample was estimated from the amplification of reference gene primers within the assay. Sequence reads were collapsed and filtered to measure the absolute abundance of every unique TCRbeta CDR3 rearrangement. For each sample, productive Simpson clonality was calculated as the square root of Simpson's diversity index over productive rearrangements. Not all clones reach the TCRdb copy of this immuneACCESS table, which keeps in-frame sequences only. Checked studies attribute under half of the gap to unresolved V genes and leave the rest unexplained. V, J and clone size are taken as reported in that table, and D and trimming were inferred from the DNA itself. The sample yields some 340,000 clones; about 86% were counted once. The ten largest account for almost 3% of the sample.

For this clone: What antigen it recognizes has not been identified. Base qualities were left out, and no much larger clone turns up one base away.

The collaborating institutions used their own protocols to collect whole blood in K2EDTA tubes. Collaborator samples were shipped for TCRbeta analysis as frozen whole blood, isolated PBMCs, or DNA extracted from either sample type. Relative to germline, V is 3 bases shorter and J is 7 bases shorter, with 13 bases between their ends. Spanning cysteine to phenylalanine, the CDR3 consists of 13 amino acids. Left in the record is the CDR3 DNA by itself, 39 bases read in frame from the first base. As encoded in the germline V gene (reference sequence), CDR1 is SEHNR while CDR2 is FQNEAQ. The paper's findings and limits, for the study overall: The amount of clinical and demographic metadata varied by source and participant and was provided uncurated.

Specimen: peripheral blood. The sequence joins TRBV7-9 to TRBJ2-7, with TRBD2 as a weak D call on 5 bases. This receptor was taken from a man aged 30 to 39 with active or convalescent COVID-19. The CDR3 has the sequence CASSLVGSGEQYF. The DNA sequence is TGTGCCAGCAGCTTGGTGGGTTCGGGGGAGCAGTACTTC. The variable domain in full, with residues beyond the CDR3 obtained from the reference TRBV7-9 and TRBJ2-7 genes, is DTGVSQNPRHKITKRGQNVTFRCDPISEHNRLYWYRQTLGQGPEFLTYFQNEAQLEKSRLLSDRFSAERPKGSFSTLEIQRTEQGDSAMYLCASSLVGSGEQYFGPGTRLTVT.